These 27 T cell receptor beta chains came from one sample sequenced in a study of blood T cell repertoires in COVID-19. Measured with immunoSEQ multiplex PCR; TCRdb has only the in-frame clones, and not every one. The table includes fewer than 300,000 clones, 82% detected once. Source material: peripheral blood. The receptors were sampled from a woman between 18 and 30 years old with acute or convalescent COVID-19.

This clone was observed a single time. V usage is TRBV6-2 or TRBV6-3 and J usage is TRBJ2-5, with 9 bases lining up with TRBD2. V dropped 5 bases and J dropped 2; count of bases not matched to a gene: 15. CDR1 is MNHEY, CDR2 SVGEGT, per germline. The CDR3 spans 18 residues. CDR3 sequence reads: CASSKFRVWREGQETQYF. CDR3 nucleotide sequence: TGTGCCAGCAGTAAATTCAGGGTATGGCGGGAGGGACAAGAGACCCAGTACTTC.

This rearrangement joins TRBV3-1 (or the pseudogene TRBV3-2) to TRBJ2-3, with 11 bases fitting TRBD2. This CDR3 is 16 amino acids long. The junction had 2 bases not matched to a gene; V was cut back by 2 bases and J by 1 base. Germline V gene lookup returns CDR1 LGHDT and CDR2 YNNKEL (reference sequence). In DNA form, the CDR3 reads TGTGCCAGCAGCCAACTAGCGGGAGGCCGCACAGATACGCAGTATTTT. It yields the protein CASSQLAGGRTDTQYF.

The genes are TRBV15 and TRBJ2-1, with TRBD2 matching over 8 bases. V was clipped by 1 base and J by 9 bases; unmatched bases: 29. The CDR3 covers 22 residues. Germline V gives CDR1 LNHNV, CDR2 YYDKDF (reference sequence). The CDR3 coding sequence is TGTGCCACCAGCAGAGTCGACGGGAGGGCCTCTTTCAAGGCCCCGTGGGGTGGTGAGCAGTTCTTC. Protein: CATSRVDGRASFKAPWGGEQFF.

The chain uses TRBV7-2 and TRBJ1-1, with D possibly matching TRBD1 (5 bases). From germline, CDR1 is SGHTA and CDR2 FQGNSA. The CDR3 loop spans 12 amino acids. The germline V and J ends were trimmed by 2 bases and 5 bases, with 6 bases remaining between them. The CDR3 region is CASSLKGTEAFF. The CDR3 bases are TGTGCCAGCAGCTTAAAGGGGACTGAAGCTTTCTTT.

The CDR3 is CASSSEGLAYEQYF. The DNA for the CDR3 is TGTGCCAGCAGCTCAGAGGGACTAGCCTACGAGCAGTACTTC. The chain uses TRBV5-6 and TRBJ2-7; 8 nucleotides align to TRBD2. With 3 bases clipped from V and 2 bases from J, the junction kept 4 bases outside the gene matches. The CDR3 contains 14 residues. The germline gives CDR1 SGHDT, CDR2 YYEEEE.

In this sample, this clone turned up once. This chain links TRBV7-2 with TRBJ1-5; 8 positions agree with TRBD1. CDR1 and CDR2 from the germline V gene are SGHTA and FQGNSA. The trim removed 1 base at V and 7 bases at J, leaving 9 bases unmatched. CDR3 size: 16 residues. The DNA of the CDR3 is TGTGCCAGCAGCTTAGTGGCGACAGGGGTAGGACAGCCCCAGCATTTT. Its translation: CASSLVATGVGQPQHF.

The V gene is TRBV23-1, the J gene TRBJ1-1; 7 bases line up with TRBD1. TRBV23-1 is labeled an ORF, and its function is uncertain. The CDR3 extends over 19 amino acids. Trimming cost V 4 bases and J 4 bases; bases outside gene matches: 21. The CDR3 nucleotides read TGCGCCAGCAGTCCCTGGGCAACTAAAAAGACAGGGATTTGCACTGAAGCTTTCTTT. Translated: CASSPWATKKTGICTEAFF.

This clone has only one observation. The chain is built from TRBV6-1 and TRBJ1-2; D not certain. V was clipped by 2 bases and J by 1 base, with 8 bases between them. The V gene's germline CDR1 is MNHNS and CDR2 SASEGT. This CDR3 is built from 14 residues. This CDR3 reads CASSESGVNYGYTF. DNA of the CDR3: TGTGCCAGCAGTGAAAGCGGGGTTAACTATGGCTACACCTTC.

This clone occurred once. The V gene is TRBV28, the J gene TRBJ2-5; possible D gene TRBD1, 9 bases. V lost 4 bases and J 3 bases, leaving 24 bases between the germline ends. The CDR3 has 18 residues. The V gene's germline CDR1 is MDHEN and CDR2 SYDVKM. The CDR3 region is CASSSYRGPGLVKETQYF. Here the CDR3 DNA reads TGTGCCAGCAGTTCATACAGGGGGCCGGGACTAGTGAAAGAGACCCAGTACTTC.

This chain joins TRBV30 and TRBJ2-2; TRBD2 matches 7 bases. The CDR3 has 13 residues. The trim removed 3 bases at V and 4 bases at J, leaving 2 bases unmatched. The germline CDR1 and CDR2 sequences are GTSNPN and SVGIG (reference sequence). The CDR3 nucleotides are TGTGCCTGGAGCGGGGAGGGCACCGGGGAGCTGTTTTTT. Amino acid sequence: CAWSGEGTGELFF.

The chain carries TRBV12-1 and TRBJ2-7; the table's D call TRBD1 went unverified against the DNA. TRBV12-1 is flagged as a pseudogene. The CDR3 has 19 residues. CDR3 DNA: TGTGCCAGCAGCTCCTTTGGAGGCGACAGGTTGCCGGGGACCTACGAGCAGTACTTC. Its translation is CASSSFGGDRLPGTYEQYF.

V is TRBV9 and J is TRBJ1-1; 7 bases line up with TRBD1. The CDR3 is 16 residues long. V lost 3 bases and J lost 4; bases outside the gene matches: 12. The V gene's germline CDR1 is SGDLS and CDR2 YYNGEE. CDR3 bases: TGTGCCAGCAGCGCCGGACAGGTCGGGGGCGGCACTGAAGCTTTCTTT. Protein sequence: CASSAGQVGGGTEAFF.

This clone was seen a few times. The rearrangement links TRBV30 to TRBJ2-1; maybe TRBD2 (6 bases). The V end was cut by 5 bases, the J end by 10 bases, with 12 bases between. The CDR3 consists of 11 residues. Germline CDR1 is GTSNPN and CDR2 is SVGIG (reference sequence). CDR3: CAWGGWREQFF. The DNA for the CDR3 is TGTGCCTGGGGGGGGTGGAGGGAGCAGTTCTTC.

The V call is TRBV10-2, the J call TRBJ2-7; 9 bases map to TRBD1. With V trimmed by 4 bases and J by 3 bases, 13 bases remained unmatched. Germline values: CDR1 WSHSY, CDR2 SAAADI. This CDR3 is built from 17 residues. The CDR3 loop is CASSAHQTGGNIYEQYF. CDR3 coding DNA: TGCGCCAGCAGTGCACACCAGACAGGGGGGAATATCTACGAGCAGTACTTC.

This chain uses TRBV29-1 with TRBJ2-1; 12 bases are shared with TRBD2. Germline V CDR1 and CDR2: SQVTM, ANQGSEA. The CDR3 has 14 residues. V shed 5 bases and J 4 bases; nucleotides not matched to a gene: 3. CDR3 in DNA: TGCAGCGTTTATGGACTAGCGGGGTACAATGAGCAGTTCTTC. Its protein is CSVYGLAGYNEQFF.

This clone showed up just once. This sequence joins TRBV6-6 and TRBJ2-7, with TRBD1 matching over 7 bases. The CDR3 spans 15 residues. The V segment lost 2 bases and the J segment 4 bases; nucleotides outside the gene matches: 8. The germline CDR1 and CDR2 sequences are MNHNY and SVGAGI (reference sequence). CDR3 coding DNA: TGTGCCAGCAGTTACCCCGACAGGGAATCGTACGAGCAGTACTTC. It translates to CASSYPDRESYEQYF.

This sequence joins TRBV19 and TRBJ2-3; possibly TRBD1 for D (5 bases). Germline-derived CDR1 and CDR2 are LNHDA and SQIVND (reference sequence). With 3 bases removed from V and 3 bases from J, the gap between germline ends came to 10 bases. There are 14 residues in the CDR3. As DNA, the CDR3 is TGTGCCAGTAGTATCCAGGGTGGAACAGATACGCAGTATTTT. This encodes CASSIQGGTDTQYF.

There are a few counts of this clone. V is TRBV9 and J is TRBJ1-2; 7 bases align to TRBD1. The CDR3 length is 16 residues. The V and J ends lost 4 bases and 8 bases, in that order; junction bases with no gene match: 17. From germline, CDR1 is SGDLS and CDR2 YYNGEE. CDR3 region: CASSPRTHRGRLGYTF. In DNA, the CDR3 is TGTGCCAGCAGCCCGAGAACCCACAGGGGTCGACTGGGCTACACCTTC.

This chain joins TRBV11-1 and TRBJ1-2; D may be TRBD1 (6 bases). The CDR3 is 16 amino acids. Germline V gene data show CDR1 as SGHAT and CDR2 as FQDESV (reference sequence). Trimming removed 4 bases from V and 6 bases from J, with 21 bases in between. The CDR3 nucleotides read TGTGCCAGCAGCTCTACGGCGGGCAGGGGTAGAGATGGCTACACCTTC. Translated, it gives CASSSTAGRGRDGYTF.

V and J are TRBV24-1 and TRBJ1-2, with TRBD1 matching 7 bases. There are 13 residues in the CDR3. Germline V CDR1 and CDR2: KGHDR, SFDVKD. V shed 0 bases, J shed 12 bases, and the junction held 6 bases outside the gene matches. DNA for the CDR3: TGTGCCACCAGTGATTTGCCGGGACAGTTCAACACCTTC. Translated, it gives CATSDLPGQFNTF.

The chain is built from TRBV10-1 and TRBJ1-6, with D tentatively TRBD1 (5 bases). V lost 7 bases and J 9 bases, leaving 19 bases between the germline ends. There are 15 residues in the CDR3. Germline values: CDR1 WNHNN, CDR2 SYGVQD (reference sequence). The CDR3 region has the DNA TGCGCCAGCACCCCGGGGGAAGGGAGGGGTTCACCCCTCCACTTT. Its protein product is CASTPGEGRGSPLHF.

The genes are TRBV7-2 and TRBJ2-7; TRBD2 agrees at 8 bases. Germline values: CDR1 SGHTA, CDR2 FQGNSA. The CDR3 is made up of 14 amino acids. J lost 3 bases, V lost 5 bases, and 6 bases had no gene match. The CDR3 DNA reads as TGTGCCAGCAGCCGCCTTAGCGGGAACTACGAGCAGTACTTC. This gives the protein CASSRLSGNYEQYF.

This clone was picked up a small number of times. This chain uses TRBV4-3 with TRBJ2-7, with D hard to call. Germline V gene data show CDR1 as LGHNA and CDR2 as YSLEER. The CDR3 length is 14 residues. Trimming took off 0 bases at V and 2 bases at J, with 8 bases between the two ends. The CDR3 DNA is TGCGCCAGCAGCCAAGATAACTTCCCCTACGAGCAGTACTTC. It yields the protein CASSQDNFPYEQYF.

In this sample, this clone turned up a few times. The V call is TRBV27, the J call TRBJ1-1; a weak D match, TRBD1 (6 bases). Per the germline V gene, CDR1 is MNHEY and CDR2 is SMNVEV (reference sequence). The CDR3 loop spans 16 amino acids. The germline V and J ends were trimmed by 0 bases and 1 base, with 12 bases remaining between them. The CDR3 DNA reads as TGTGCCAGCAGTTTATCCCCACAGGGCGCGAACACTGAAGCTTTCTTT. Encoded protein: CASSLSPQGANTEAFF.

This chain uses TRBV11-3 with TRBJ2-3; no definite D call. V dropped 0 bases and J dropped 6 bases, with 4 bases sitting between them. The germline V gene has CDR1 SGHNT and CDR2 YENEEA. This CDR3 region has 12 residues. Written as DNA, the CDR3 is TGTGCCAGCAGCTTAGATCGGGATACGCAGTATTTT. Translation gives CASSLDRDTQYF.

CDR3 loop: CASSLGASVSEQYF. The CDR3 DNA reads TGTGCCAGCAGCTTAGGGGCTAGCGTCAGCGAGCAGTACTTC. The genes are TRBV7-9 and TRBJ2-7; maybe TRBD2 (6 bases). Germline V gene data show CDR1 as SEHNR and CDR2 as FQNEAQ (reference sequence). V was pared by 1 base and J by 6 bases, with 13 bases between. This CDR3 is built from 14 residues.

The chain employs TRBV7-9 and TRBJ2-1, with D possibly TRBD2 on 6 matching bases. Per the germline V gene, CDR1 is SEHNR and CDR2 is FQNEAQ (reference sequence). Trimming stripped 1 base from V and 7 bases from J, with 17 bases between. The CDR3 spans 16 residues. The CDR3 spells CASSLVSREGGNEQFF. CDR3 DNA: TGTGCCAGCAGCTTAGTATCGCGGGAAGGAGGTAATGAGCAGTTCTTC.